This T cell receptor (beta chain) was identified during a study of shared clonotypes between healthy human individuals. On this clone itself: The target antigen is unknown.

The germline V gene encodes CDR1 SNHLY and CDR2 FYNNEI. The germline V and J ends were trimmed by 7 bases and 3 bases, with 14 bases remaining between them. The CDR3 consists of 14 residues. Partitioning of CD4+ cells yielded a CD45RA+ naive subset and a CD45RA-negative memory subset. Deep-level settings were used for running the assay. Only in-frame clones appear in the TCRdb table, and some are missing; sequencing was by immunoSEQ multiplex PCR. The repertoire includes about 1 million clones, about four fifths of them detected once, and approximately 0.56% sits in the top ten. The study's findings and limits: Represented diversity (both genetic and exposure-history) was limited by the small number of donors. Clonotypes not shared had lower generation probabilities than those common to all four donors.

Sequencing input: memory CD4+ T cells from PBMCs. This sample's subset: CD45RA-negative fraction. The receptor comes from a man in his late teens or twenties in good health. Some clones in this sample may be carry-over from other donors' samples. The V call is TRBV2, the J call TRBJ2-3, with D perhaps matching TRBD1 (5 bases). The CDR3 nucleotides are TGTGCCAGCAACGCGCAGGGAAGAACAGATACGCAGTATTTT. It codes for CASNAQGRTDTQYF.